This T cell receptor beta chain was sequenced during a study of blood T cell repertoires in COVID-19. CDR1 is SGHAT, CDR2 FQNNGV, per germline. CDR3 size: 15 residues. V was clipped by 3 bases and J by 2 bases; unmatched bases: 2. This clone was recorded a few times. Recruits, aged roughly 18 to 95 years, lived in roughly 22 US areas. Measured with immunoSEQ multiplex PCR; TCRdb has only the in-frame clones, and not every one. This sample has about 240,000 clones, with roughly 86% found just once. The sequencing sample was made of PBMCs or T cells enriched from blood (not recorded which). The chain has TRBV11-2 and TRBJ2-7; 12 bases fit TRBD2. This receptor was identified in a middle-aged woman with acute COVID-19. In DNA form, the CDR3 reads TGTGCCAGCAGCTTTGGACTAGCGGGAACCTACGAGCAGTACTTC. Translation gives CASSFGLAGTYEQYF.